This TCR beta chain originates from a study of identical twins (dated by TCRdb to 2016 to 2017). As for the study more broadly: To test whether fetal clonotypes persist, the study used deep sequencing on TCR alpha and beta repertoires from monozygotic twins, unrelated adults of various ages, and cord blood. To rule out contamination, the twin experiments were replicated at different times with different library preparation protocols. Findings and caveats that apply to the study as a whole: Fewer insertions were carried by abundant cord blood beta clonotypes; a weaker similar trend was observed in young adult naive repertoires, while no such trend was observed in memory repertoires. Compared with coincidental sharing between unrelated individuals, out-of-frame TCR alpha sequences shared between twins showed an excess of sequences with low generation probability. Excess twin sharing in beta out-of-frame sequences was weaker because fewer shared sequences lowered the signal-to-noise ratio. Conclusions relied on cross-sectional statistical analysis, since the same donors could not be followed over many years. Invariant T cells such as MAIT and iNKT could partly confound zero-insertion analyses, although diverse VJ usage argued against such confounding for most clonotypes. Out-of-frame TCR alpha sharing in monozygotic twins was systematically underestimated by recombination models, whereas sharing between unrelated individuals was in agreement with the recombination models.

Every donor was a healthy Caucasian. Receptors were amplified or captured by 5' RACE. Sequenced using an Illumina HiSeq 2000. A universal primer binding site was introduced by template switching, and a unique molecular identifier was present in the final cDNA, enabling accurate counting of TCR cDNA molecules. First-strand cDNA for TCR alpha and beta chains was synthesized from specific primers in the conserved constant-segment region. Each cDNA library was double barcoded, with a SMART-Mk sample barcode plus Illumina barcodes, to control for contamination. TruSeq adapter sequences and Illumina sample barcodes were added in two successive PCR steps. TCR alpha and beta cDNA libraries were sequenced on the Illumina HiSeq platform with custom primers. The paper's processing steps were these. MiGEC was used to process raw reads and extract unique molecular identifiers, and MiXCR was used to find CDR3 positions. Recombination models were inferred per individual with the repgenHMM and IGoR tools using an EM algorithm. Shared clonotypes were analyzed with the tcR package in R, and sharing was normalized by the product of cloneset sizes. To study raw recombination free of thymic and clonal selection effects, out-of-frame nonproductive sequences were analyzed. Using fastp trimming at Q25 and MiXCR clonotype assembly, TCRdb reanalyzed the public sequencing data and kept in-frame beta chains. Entries are consolidated by CDR3 protein sequence, retaining the most common genes and DNA. In this record, the V and J calls reflect TCRdb's handling and not the investigators' own analysis. The sample profile shows 1,800,000 or so distinct CDR3 sequences; about 32% of them were found once. Jointly, the top ten make up under 0.35% of the sample.

V and J lose 6 bases and 3 bases, and a span of 18 bases separates them. From its cysteine to its phenylalanine, the CDR3 spans 14 amino acids. The entry retains the CDR3 DNA only, 42 bases that are in frame from base 1. CDR1 and CDR2 were assigned from the germline V gene (reference sequence) as GTSNPN and SVGIG. Notes on this clonotype: Its antigen is currently not known. One base away there is no much larger clone; base qualities are not given.

This chain joins TRBV30 to TRBJ2-7; no D gene call is confident. The sample was cord blood. The receptor was isolated from a newborn girl in good health. The CDR3 reads as follows: CACSPQGFLYEQYF. The nucleotide sequence is given as TGTGCCTGCTCACCCCAAGGATTCCTCTACGAGCAGTACTTC.